This T cell receptor beta chain was documented in a study of cytomegalovirus exposure and HLA in healthy donors. Study-wide points: Productive rates of about 90% or about 30% were seen for most TCR beta V segments in an earlier analysis.

A note on this clone: Antigen specificity is unknown.

The PCR had 60 Vbeta and 13 Jbeta primers. TCRdb's copy holds only in-frame clones and misses some; the assay was immunoSEQ multiplex PCR. The repertoire table contains approximately 38,000 clones. Germline CDR1 KGHSH, CDR2 LQKENI. Germline trimming cut 3 bases from V and 7 bases from J; bases unmatched to any gene: 3. This CDR3 has 15 amino acids. The TCR was taken from a man aged 35 to 55 in good health and CMV-seropositive. The chain is built from TRBV18 and TRBJ1-4, with 12 bases identical to TRBD1. Sequenced material: PBMCs. In DNA form, the CDR3 reads TGTGCCAGCTCACCTCCGGGACAGGGGGCTGAAAAACTGTTTTTT. Protein sequence: CASSPPGQGAEKLFF. Full variable domain (remainder filled in from reference TRBV18 and TRBJ1-4): NAGVMQNPRHLVRRRGQEARLRCSPMKGHSHVYWYRQLPEEGLKFMVYLQKENIIDESGMPKERFSAEFPKEGPSILRIQQVVRGDSAAYFCASSPPGQGAEKLFFGSGTQLSVL.